This TCR beta chain derives from a study of T cell responses to AZD1222 COVID-19 vaccine. In this sample, this clone turned up once. This CDR3 has 17 amino acids. Germline CDR1 SGHAT, CDR2 FQNNGV. Deletions cut 1 base from V and 2 bases from J, with 18 bases between. TCRdb's table, derived via immunoSEQ multiplex PCR, lists solely in-frame clones and lacks some. The repertoire holds tens of thousands of clones, with 70% to 80% as singletons. The chain couples TRBV11-2 to TRBJ2-7, with D tentatively TRBD1 (6 bases). The sequencing here drew on peripheral blood, taken on day 0 of AZD1222 vaccination. The clonotype originates from an adult in good health. CDR3 amino acids: CASSLAQGSDKPYEQYF. The CDR3 DNA is TGTGCCAGCAGCTTAGCCCAGGGGTCGGACAAACCCTACGAGCAGTACTTC.